Reported below is one T cell receptor beta chain. Antigen specificity is unknown. Germline CDR1 and CDR2: LNHDA and SQIVND (reference sequence). After removal of 6 bases from V and 0 bases from J, the junction contained 8 bases not matched to a gene. The CDR3 contains 16 residues. This sample is part of a study of cytomegalovirus exposure and HLA in healthy donors. Study outcomes and limitations: Accurate predictions that matched the HLA-A and HLA-B alleles of most subjects were reportedly made from TCR beta sequences.

Although they were nominally healthy when sampled, donors likely had unrecorded immune exposures. PCR was performed using 60 Vbeta and 13 Jbeta primers. The assay was immunoSEQ multiplex PCR, and TCRdb's table has in-frame clones only and misses some. The data hold around 91,000 clones, with around 80% observed a single time. The specimen sequenced was PBMCs. The V call is TRBV19, the J call TRBJ1-5; 7 nucleotides line up with TRBD1. The TCR comes from a male donor in good health and CMV-seropositive. The DNA for the CDR3 is TGTGCCAGTAGGAATATCAGGGGGGCTAGCAATCAGCCCCAGCATTTT. It yields the protein CASRNIRGASNQPQHF.